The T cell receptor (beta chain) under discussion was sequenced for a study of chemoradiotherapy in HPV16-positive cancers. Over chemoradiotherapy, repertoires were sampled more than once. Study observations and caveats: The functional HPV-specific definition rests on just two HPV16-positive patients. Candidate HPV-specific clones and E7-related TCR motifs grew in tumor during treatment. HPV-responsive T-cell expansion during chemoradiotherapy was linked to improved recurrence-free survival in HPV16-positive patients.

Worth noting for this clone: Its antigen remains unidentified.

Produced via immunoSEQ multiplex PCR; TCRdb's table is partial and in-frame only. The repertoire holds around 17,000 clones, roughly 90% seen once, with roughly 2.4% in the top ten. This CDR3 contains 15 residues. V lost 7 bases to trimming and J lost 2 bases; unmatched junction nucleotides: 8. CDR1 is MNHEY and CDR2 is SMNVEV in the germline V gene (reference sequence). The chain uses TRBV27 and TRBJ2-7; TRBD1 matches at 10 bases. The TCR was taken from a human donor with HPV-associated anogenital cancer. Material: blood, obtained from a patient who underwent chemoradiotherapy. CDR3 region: CASTPRGTGAYEQYF. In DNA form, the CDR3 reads TGTGCCAGCACTCCAAGGGGGACAGGGGCCTACGAGCAGTACTTC.